A single sample gave rise to the 15 T cell receptor beta chains below, sequenced in a study of blood T cells in healthy people across ages. With a J-beta primer mix and a sample-barcoded 5' primer, a second PCR ran roughly 6 to 11 cycles. TCRdb reanalysed the 5' RACE reads using MiXCR and keeps one entry per CDR3 protein. The data show under 800,000 distinct CDR3 sequences, with under 25% seen just once and 3.5% to 4% held by the top ten. Sequenced sample: blood. All receptors come from an older man in good health.

The sample holds a few counts of this clonotype. The rearrangement joins TRBV5-1 to TRBJ2-1; 14 bases are shared with TRBD2. The length of the CDR3 is 15 residues. CDR1 SGHRS and CDR2 YFSETQ come from the germline V gene. The J segment lost 8 bases and the V segment lost 5 bases, leaving 6 bases of the junction unmatched. CDR3 region: CASRLTSGRGDEQFF. Written as DNA, the CDR3 is TGCGCCAGCAGGTTGACTAGCGGGAGGGGGGATGAGCAGTTCTTC. The complete variable domain, with remaining parts taken from reference TRBV5-1 and TRBJ2-1, reads KAGVTQTPRYLIKTRGQQVTLSCSPISGHRSVSWYQQTPGQGLQFLFEYFSETQRNKGNFPGRFSGRQFSNSRSEMNVSTLELGDSALYLCASRLTSGRGDEQFFGPGTRLTVL.

The rearrangement uses TRBV20-1 and TRBJ2-5; 7 bases fit TRBD2. The assigned J gene may be wrong: the sequence end matches TRBJ2-7 better. The CDR3 contains 14 residues. Germline V gene lookup returns CDR1 DFQATT and CDR2 SNEGSKA (reference sequence). DNA of the CDR3: TGCAGTGCTAGAGATCCAGCGGGGCCCTACGAGCAGTACTTC. It encodes CSARDPAGPYEQYF.

The CDR3 loop is CASSPGQNEQYF. The CDR3 bases are TGTGCCAGCAGTCCCGGACAGAACGAGCAGTACTTC. The J gene is TRBJ2-5, the V gene TRBV27, with a possible D match to TRBD1 (6 bases). The J call may be faulty, since TRBJ2-7 better matches the DNA end. The germline V gene has CDR1 MNHEY and CDR2 SMNVEV (reference sequence). The CDR3 has 12 amino acids.

J is TRBJ2-6 and V is TRBV5-1; weak D call: TRBD1 (6 bases). Germline V gene data show CDR1 as SGHRS and CDR2 as YFSETQ. V gave up 4 bases and J gave up 0 bases, with 14 bases separating them. This CDR3 has 17 amino acids. In DNA, the CDR3 is TGCGCCAGCAGCCCCCGGGACAACTACTCTGGGGCCAACGTCCTGACTTTC. Its translation is CASSPRDNYSGANVLTF.

This clonotype was counted a few times. This chain uses TRBV20-1 with TRBJ2-5, with D tentatively TRBD1 (6 bases). Trimming stripped 2 bases from V and 5 bases from J, with 12 bases between. The germline V gene encodes CDR1 DFQATT and CDR2 SNEGSKA (reference sequence). The CDR3 has 13 amino acids. CDR3 in DNA: TGCAGTGCTAGAATGGACAGCTTCGAGACCCAGTACTTC. This sequence encodes CSARMDSFETQYF.

This clonotype came up a few times. A much more abundant neighbour one base away suggests this may be a read error. The V call is TRBV12-3 or TRBV12-4, the J call TRBJ2-3; 8 bases align to TRBD1. This CDR3 is 18 amino acids long. CDR3 bases: TGTGCCAGCAGTTTAGCTCCCCACGGGACAGGAAAGGCAGATGCGCAGTATTTT. It specifies CASSLAPHGTGKADAQYF.

The rearrangement uses TRBV12-3 or TRBV12-4 and TRBJ2-1; 8 bases are shared with TRBD2. This CDR3 is 14 amino acids long. Trimming removed 2 bases from V and 7 bases from J; junction bases left unmatched: 4. DNA for the CDR3: TGTGCCAGCAGTTTAATGGGCGGGGGGAATGAGCAGTTCTTC. Residues: CASSLMGGGNEQFF.

The chain uses TRBV4-1 and TRBJ2-5; 14 bases match TRBD2. The CDR3 spans 21 residues. Germline V CDR1 and CDR2: MGHRA, YSYEKL. J gave up 4 bases and V 4 bases, and 20 bases lay outside the gene matches. In DNA, the CDR3 is TGCGCCAGCAGCCGCCCAGCCCTGGGACTCAAGGGACTAGCGGGAGTAGAGACCCAGTACTTC. It codes for CASSRPALGLKGLAGVETQYF.

This chain joins TRBV14 and TRBJ2-3; no clear D. Germline CDR1 SGHDN, CDR2 FVKESK. The V end lost 8 bases, the J end lost 5 bases, and 8 bases lay between the germline ends. CDR3 size: 11 residues. The CDR3 reads CASGRQDTQYF. For the CDR3, the DNA is TGTGCCAGCGGCAGACAAGATACGCAGTATTTT.

This clonotype was picked up a small number of times. V is TRBV20-1 and J is TRBJ1-2, with 9 bases fitting TRBD1. Germline V lookup: CDR1 DFQATT, CDR2 SNEGSKA (reference sequence). Trimming cost V 3 bases and J 7 bases; bases outside gene matches: 9. The CDR3 runs 14 residues. The CDR3 DNA follows: TGCAGTGCTAGGGGGTTGACAGGGGGAGGTGGCTACACCTTC. Translated: CSARGLTGGGGYTF.

This clonotype has ten or more counts. V gene TRBV7-6 combines with J gene TRBJ2-3; D is tentatively TRBD1 or TRBD2 (5 bases each). The V end was cut by 5 bases, the J end by 1 base, with 10 bases between. The germline V gene encodes CDR1 SGHVS and CDR2 FNYEAQ. This CDR3 has 14 amino acids. The CDR3 nucleotides are TGTGCCAGCAGCAGAGGGACGGGCACAGATACGCAGTATTTT. Its protein product is CASSRGTGTDTQYF.

The J gene is TRBJ2-3, the V gene TRBV5-1; 7 bases line up with TRBD2. CDR3 size: 17 residues. CDR1 and CDR2 from the germline V gene are SGHRS and YFSETQ. J gave up 3 bases and V 0 bases, and 10 bases lay outside the gene matches. CDR3 in DNA: TGCGCCAGCAGCTTGGGAAGGAGGGCCGGGGGGACAGATACGCAGTATTTT. This encodes CASSLGRRAGGTDTQYF.

This clonotype was picked up a small number of times. The chain combines TRBV3-1 with TRBJ2-5, with 11 bases identical to TRBD2. This CDR3 is 15 amino acids long. The germline V gene encodes CDR1 LGHDT and CDR2 YNNKEL (reference sequence). The V segment lost 4 bases and the J segment 4 bases; nucleotides outside the gene matches: 5. CDR3 nucleotides: TGTGCCAGCAGCCCGAACGGACTAGCGGGAGAGACCCAGTACTTC. Translating it yields CASSPNGLAGETQYF.

V usage is TRBV3-1 and J usage is TRBJ2-1; D not certain. Deletions cut 1 base from V and 9 bases from J, with 13 bases between. Looked up from germline, CDR1 is LGHDT and CDR2 is YNNKEL (reference sequence). The CDR3 extends over 14 amino acids. For the CDR3, the DNA is TGTGCCAGCAGCCAAGCGGCCTCTTTCGGTGAGCAGTTCTTC. The encoded protein is CASSQAASFGEQFF.

This chain uses TRBV28 with TRBJ2-5, with 16 bases lining up with TRBD2. CDR3 size: 15 residues. The V gene's germline CDR1 is MDHEN and CDR2 SYDVKM. The V gene end was trimmed by 8 bases and the J gene end by 3 bases; junction bases not matched to a gene: 3. The CDR3 DNA reads as TGTGCCAGCGGGACTAGCGGGAGGGGAAAAGAGACCCAGTACTTC. Translated: CASGTSGRGKETQYF.